The 19 T cell receptor beta chains below come from one sample, sequenced in a study of vaccination effects on CD4 cells after COVID-19. Isolating CD4+ T cells followed approximately 10 days of culture. SARS-CoV-2 infected the person between March and December 2020, as confirmed by PCR. Vaccination of participants consisted of two doses of either the BNT162b2 or mRNA-1273 vaccine. The table came from immunoSEQ multiplex PCR; TCRdb's copy has only in-frame clones and leaves some out. The table lists tens of thousands of clones, around 76% of them singletons, with approximately 3.8% in the top ten. These TCRs' antigens remain unknown. The specimen comprised CD4+ T cells from PBMCs cultured without peptide, sampled after COVID-19 vaccination. These receptors were obtained from a human donor who had a prior SARS-CoV-2 infection.

This rearrangement joins TRBV21-1 to TRBJ1-6; the D call in the table, TRBD1, was not verified against the DNA. TRBV21-1 is flagged as a pseudogene. The CDR3 loop spans 22 amino acids. For the CDR3, the DNA is TGTGCCAGCAGCTCCCCGGGGGGAATAACGGACAGGGGGCAACTTCGTAATTCACCCCTCCACTTT. Translating it yields CASSSPGGITDRGQLRNSPLHF.

This clone was detected once. The chain combines TRBV29-1 with TRBJ1-3; D is unresolved. V was clipped by 3 bases and J by 4 bases, with 13 bases between them. Germline V lookup: CDR1 SQVTM, CDR2 ANQGSEA. This CDR3 has 14 amino acids. The CDR3 sequence is CSVEGEMGGNTIYF. CDR3 DNA: TGCAGCGTTGAGGGCGAAATGGGGGGAAACACCATATATTTT.

The sample holds a few counts of this clone. The chain recombines TRBV7-2 with TRBJ2-2, with D perhaps matching TRBD2 (5 bases). The CDR3 contains 14 residues. The V end lost 0 bases, the J end lost 7 bases, and 9 bases lay between the germline ends. CDR1 and CDR2 from the germline V gene are SGHTA and FQGNSA. CDR3 sequence: CASSLAASHGELFF. CDR3 nucleotide sequence: TGTGCCAGCAGCTTAGCGGCTAGCCACGGGGAGCTGTTTTTT.

This chain uses TRBV4-1 with TRBJ1-4, with D hard to call. V was shortened by 9 bases and J by 0 bases, with 14 bases between the two germline ends. The CDR3 loop spans 15 amino acids. The germline gives CDR1 MGHRA, CDR2 YSYEKL. The CDR3 loop is CASTRADSTNEKLFF. Written as DNA, the CDR3 is TGCGCCAGTACGCGGGCAGACTCAACTAATGAAAAACTGTTTTTT.

The genes are TRBV5-1 and TRBJ2-1; 9 bases align to TRBD2. Germline CDR1 reads SGHRS; CDR2 reads YFSETQ. This CDR3 contains 15 residues. V trimming: 2 bases; J trimming: 4 bases; junction bases outside the gene matches: 4. DNA for the CDR3: TGCGCCAGCAGCTTCGGTAGCGGGAGTTACAATGAGCAGTTCTTC. Translation gives CASSFGSGSYNEQFF.

The rearrangement joins TRBV5-1 to TRBJ1-5; D gene unclear. The germline V gene has CDR1 SGHRS and CDR2 YFSETQ. The CDR3 extends over 15 amino acids. Trimming cost V 4 bases and J 7 bases, with 18 bases left between them. The CDR3 region has the DNA TGCGCCAGCAGCCCCGATGGAAACCCATCCCAGCCCCAGCATTTT. The encoded protein is CASSPDGNPSQPQHF. Full variable domain (outside the CDR3, taken from reference TRBV5-1 and TRBJ1-5): KAGVTQTPRYLIKTRGQQVTLSCSPISGHRSVSWYQQTPGQGLQFLFEYFSETQRNKGNFPGRFSGRQFSNSRSEMNVSTLELGDSALYLCASSPDGNPSQPQHFGDGTRLSIL.

This rearrangement joins TRBV6-5 to TRBJ1-4, with D uncertain. The CDR3 loop spans 14 amino acids. CDR1 is MNHEY and CDR2 is SVGAGI in the germline V gene. The V and J ends lost 0 bases and 8 bases respectively, with 10 bases between them. The CDR3 nucleotides are TGTGCCAGCAGTTACTCTCGGGTCCGGGAAAAACTGTTTTTT. Its protein product is CASSYSRVREKLFF.

The chain carries TRBV19 and TRBJ1-2, with TRBD1 matching 8 bases. Germline V gene lookup returns CDR1 LNHDA and CDR2 SQIVND (reference sequence). V was pared by 6 bases and J by 5 bases, with 5 bases of the junction left unmatched. This CDR3 has 13 amino acids. For the CDR3, the DNA is TGTGCCAGTAGCCAGGGACAGGATTATGGCTACACCTTC. It is translated as CASSQGQDYGYTF.

A few counts support this clone. V and J are TRBV3-1 (or the pseudogene TRBV3-2) and TRBJ2-7; weak D call: TRBD2 (5 bases). Germline assignment: CDR1 LGHDT and CDR2 YNNKEL (reference sequence). CDR3 size: 17 residues. V lost 0 bases and J lost 3, with 18 bases in between. The CDR3 is CASSQDLVNLAGYEQYF. In nucleotides, the CDR3 is TGTGCCAGCAGCCAAGATCTTGTAAACTTGGCGGGCTACGAGCAGTACTTC.

This rearrangement joins TRBV6-5 to TRBJ2-1; no definite D call. This CDR3 contains 14 residues. Trimming shortened V by 5 bases and J by 7 bases, and 15 bases separated the two germline ends. From germline, CDR1 is MNHEY and CDR2 SVGAGI. CDR3 region: CASSHIGVVNEQFF. For the CDR3, the DNA is TGTGCCAGCAGTCACATTGGAGTAGTAAATGAGCAGTTCTTC.

V and J are TRBV27 and TRBJ1-6; TRBD1 is a possible D gene (5 bases). The CDR3 is made up of 16 amino acids. From germline, CDR1 is MNHEY and CDR2 SMNVEV (reference sequence). Deletions cut 6 bases from V and 3 bases from J, with 15 bases between. CDR3 in amino acids: CASRRKLGDYNSPLHF. The CDR3 DNA is TGTGCCAGCAGGCGTAAACTAGGGGACTATAATTCACCCCTCCACTTT.

The chain recombines TRBV15 with TRBJ2-2, with 13 bases fitting TRBD2. The CDR3 is 15 residues long. With V trimmed by 5 bases and J by 7 bases, 4 bases remained unmatched. Germline assignment: CDR1 LNHNV and CDR2 YYDKDF (reference sequence). The CDR3 loop is CATSQLAGGYGELFF. In DNA, the CDR3 is TGTGCCACCAGCCAACTAGCGGGAGGGTACGGGGAGCTGTTTTTT.

The CDR3 reads CSVDRDRTGGIDEQFF. CDR3 sequence (DNA): TGCAGCGTTGATAGGGATCGGACAGGGGGAATCGATGAGCAGTTCTTC. The chain couples TRBV29-1 to TRBJ2-1, with 10 positions matching TRBD1. The V gene end was trimmed by 3 bases and the J gene end by 8 bases; junction bases not matched to a gene: 13. This CDR3 is built from 16 residues. Germline V gives CDR1 SQVTM, CDR2 ANQGSEA.

The V call is TRBV20-1, the J call TRBJ1-5; no definite D call. This CDR3 is 13 amino acids long. The V end lost 3 bases, the J end lost 0 bases, and 6 bases lay between the germline ends. From germline, CDR1 is DFQATT and CDR2 SNEGSKA (reference sequence). This CDR3 is CSASGDSNQPQHF. The DNA of the CDR3 is TGCAGTGCTAGTGGGGATAGCAATCAGCCCCAGCATTTT.

The chain links TRBV19 to TRBJ1-3; a possible D gene is TRBD1 (6 bases). Looked up from germline, CDR1 is LNHDA and CDR2 is SQIVND (reference sequence). The CDR3 is 14 residues long. V was trimmed by 6 bases and J by 2 bases, leaving 11 bases between them. The CDR3 reads CASSLNRAGNTIYF. The CDR3 DNA reads as TGTGCCAGTAGCCTAAACAGGGCTGGAAACACCATATATTTT.

The CDR3 sequence is CASSLGGSEQYF. The CDR3 nucleotides are TGTGCCAGCAGCTTGGGGGGCAGCGAGCAGTACTTC. The chain combines TRBV5-4 with TRBJ2-7, with D possibly being TRBD1 (5 bases). CDR3 length: 12 amino acids. Trimming shortened V by 0 bases and J by 6 bases, and 7 bases separated the two germline ends. Germline CDR1 and CDR2: SGHNT and YYREEE (reference sequence).

The gene calls are TRBV7-2 and TRBJ2-7, with 11 bases matching TRBD2. The junction had 9 bases not matched to a gene; V was cut back by 2 bases and J by 6 bases. CDR1 SGHTA and CDR2 FQGNSA come from the germline V gene. CDR3 length: 16 amino acids. The CDR3 region has the DNA TGTGCCAGCAGCTTATGGGGACTAGCGGCGTCGAGCGAGCAGTACTTC. Protein product: CASSLWGLAASSEQYF.

The chain is built from TRBV7-3 and TRBJ2-2; TRBD1 agrees at 7 bases. From germline, CDR1 is SGHTA and CDR2 FQGTGA. Trimming cost V 0 bases and J 1 base; bases outside gene matches: 8. This CDR3 is 18 amino acids long. The CDR3 DNA reads TGTGCCAGCAGCTTAACGAGTAGACAGGGTGAGAACACCGGGGAGCTGTTTTTT. Its translation is CASSLTSRQGENTGELFF.

The J gene is TRBJ2-1, the V gene TRBV30; weak D call: TRBD2 (5 bases). Germline V gene sequence: CDR1 GTSNPN, CDR2 SVGIG (reference sequence). The ends were cut back, 2 bases at V and 3 bases at J, with 14 bases in the middle. The CDR3 extends over 15 amino acids. The CDR3 protein is CAWSTSRDLYNEQFF. CDR3 DNA: TGTGCCTGGAGTACTTCGAGGGATCTCTACAATGAGCAGTTCTTC.